One sample yielded the 20 T cell receptor beta chains listed below, sequenced in a study of T-cell memory formation after mild COVID-19. Using its own MiXCR run on the 5' RACE reads, TCRdb lists one record per CDR3 protein. The sample lists hundreds of thousands of distinct CDR3 sequences, approximately 21% occurring once. The material sequenced was PBMCs or a T cell subset sorted from them (not recorded which). The receptors stem from an adult woman who had mild COVID-19 (a few samples of this study predate the infection). Cell type and time point are not known.

This clonotype was seen a handful of times. This chain connects TRBV12-3 or TRBV12-4 to TRBJ1-4, with 8 bases fitting TRBD1. Trimming at V came to 10 bases and at J to 8 bases, leaving 9 bases not matched to a gene. The CDR3 runs 13 residues. For the CDR3, the DNA is TGTGCCACTTCGACAGGGGTGAGGGAAAAACTGTTTTTT. Residues: CATSTGVREKLFF.

The CDR3 here is CATSMTGLPHSQFF. In DNA, the CDR3 is TGTGCCACCAGCATGACAGGGCTGCCCCACAGTCAGTTCTTC. The genes are TRBV15 and TRBJ2-1; 7 bases are a match to TRBD1. V lost 4 bases, J lost 13 bases, and 13 bases stayed unmatched. CDR3 length equals 14 residues. CDR1 LNHNV and CDR2 YYDKDF come from the germline V gene (reference sequence).

The V call is TRBV7-9, the J call TRBJ2-1; unclear D gene. Germline-derived CDR1 and CDR2 are SEHNR and FQNEAQ (reference sequence). Trimming cost V 5 bases and J 2 bases, with 19 bases left between them. CDR3 length equals 17 residues. In DNA form, the CDR3 reads TGTGCCAGCAGCGGTGGTTTTGGGGAAGGCCCCTACAATGAGCAGTTCTTC. Amino acid sequence: CASSGGFGEGPYNEQFF. The whole variable domain, filled in from reference TRBV7-9 and TRBJ2-1, reads DTGVSQNPRHKITKRGQNVTFRCDPISEHNRLYWYRQTLGQGPEFLTYFQNEAQLEKSRLLSDRFSAERPKGSFSTLEIQRTEQGDSAMYLCASSGGFGEGPYNEQFFGPGTRLTVL.

This clonotype was detected once. Written as DNA, the CDR3 is TGTGCCAGCACCACCCTCCCGGGGACAGGTTTTTCCTACGAGCAGTACTTC. This translates into CASTTLPGTGFSYEQYF. The chain has TRBV6-2 or TRBV6-3 and TRBJ2-7; 8 nucleotides align to TRBD1. CDR3 size: 17 residues. The V and J ends lost 7 bases and 1 base, in that order; junction bases with no gene match: 15. Germline V gene data show CDR1 as MNHEY and CDR2 as SVGEGT.

The chain has TRBV12-3 or TRBV12-4 and TRBJ2-5; weak D call: TRBD1 (5 bases). This CDR3 is built from 13 residues. Trimming pared 5 bases from V and 4 bases from J, leaving 11 bases between. CDR3 coding DNA: TGTGCCAGCAGTCGTCAGGGATTAGAGACCCAGTACTTC. Its translation is CASSRQGLETQYF.

This clonotype was seen only once. The gene calls are TRBV7-2 and TRBJ2-1; the match to TRBD2 covers 9 bases. CDR3 length: 16 residues. The ends lost 0 bases at V and 3 bases at J; junction bases unmatched: 3. Germline V gives CDR1 SGHTA, CDR2 FQGNSA. The CDR3 DNA sequence: TGTGCCAGCAGCTTAGCTGTGCGGGGGGGCTACAATGAGCAGTTCTTC. This encodes CASSLAVRGGYNEQFF.

The chain links TRBV4-2 to TRBJ2-1; D remains unclear. V was cut by 4 bases and J by 7 bases, with 17 bases left in between. The CDR3 extends over 15 amino acids. Germline values: CDR1 LGHNA, CDR2 YNFKEQ. CDR3 sequence (DNA): TGTGCCAGCAGCCCTACCTCCCCGGGTTCAAATGAGCAGTTCTTC. Its translation: CASSPTSPGSNEQFF.

This rearrangement joins TRBV19 to TRBJ1-1, with D uncertain. Germline assignment: CDR1 LNHDA and CDR2 SQIVND (reference sequence). Trimming removed 3 bases at V and 3 bases at J, with 5 bases between. The CDR3 totals 12 residues. The CDR3 is CASSMGYTEAFF. Written as DNA, the CDR3 is TGTGCCAGTAGTATGGGATACACTGAAGCTTTCTTT.

The V and J genes are TRBV10-3 and TRBJ2-3, with unresolved D. Deletions cut 0 bases from V and 2 bases from J, with 12 bases between. Germline V CDR1 and CDR2: ENHRY, SYGVKD. The CDR3 spans 16 residues. CDR3 loop: CAISESRAENTDTQYF. The CDR3 DNA is TGTGCCATCAGTGAGTCAAGGGCCGAAAACACAGATACGCAGTATTTT.

This clonotype was picked up many times. The CDR3 spells CASSEGSLANQPQHF. CDR3 DNA: TGTGCCAGCAGCGAGGGTTCCCTTGCGAATCAGCCCCAGCATTTT. J is TRBJ1-5 and V is TRBV9; D is uncertain. V dropped 3 bases and J dropped 4 bases, with 14 bases sitting between them. Germline V gene sequence: CDR1 SGDLS, CDR2 YYNGEE. The CDR3 sequence is 15 residues long.

The rearrangement uses TRBV29-1 and TRBJ1-1; possibly TRBD1 for D (5 bases). Trimming cost V 0 bases and J 2 bases, with 16 bases left between them. The CDR3 is made up of 16 amino acids. Germline V gene sequence: CDR1 SQVTM, CDR2 ANQGSEA. CDR3 region: CSVEDGTSGINTEAFF. In DNA, the CDR3 is TGCAGCGTTGAAGATGGGACGTCGGGGATTAACACTGAAGCTTTCTTT.

This clonotype was seen a handful of times. The chain recombines TRBV10-3 with TRBJ2-3; 8 bases match TRBD2. CDR3 size: 15 residues. Losses at the gene ends were 8 bases for V and 2 bases for J; bases not matched to a gene: 9. CDR1 is ENHRY and CDR2 is SYGVKD in the germline V gene. This CDR3 is CAIGPTAGVTDTQYF. DNA of the CDR3: TGTGCCATCGGCCCGACAGCGGGGGTCACAGATACGCAGTATTTT.

The gene calls are TRBV4-3 and TRBJ2-2, with 12 bases matching TRBD2. The CDR3 is 16 amino acids. Germline V gene data show CDR1 as LGHNA and CDR2 as YSLEER. Losses at the gene ends were 4 bases for V and 5 bases for J; bases not matched to a gene: 5. CDR3 DNA: TGCGCCAGCAGCCGACGGACTAGCGGGGAAACCGGGGAGCTGTTTTTT. This encodes CASSRRTSGETGELFF.

The chain recombines TRBV29-1 with TRBJ2-3, with D hard to call. Per germline, CDR1 SQVTM and CDR2 ANQGSEA. This CDR3 region has 14 residues. Deletions cut 5 bases from V and 3 bases from J, with 15 bases between. The CDR3 loop reads CSVLLPIRTDTQYF. The CDR3 DNA is TGCAGCGTTCTTCTTCCTATAAGGACAGATACGCAGTATTTT.

The chain couples TRBV7-9 to TRBJ2-7; 10 bases fit TRBD1. The germline CDR1 and CDR2 sequences are SEHNR and FQNEAQ (reference sequence). The CDR3 totals 15 residues. V dropped 5 bases and J dropped 0; count of bases not matched to a gene: 4. The CDR3 nucleotides read TGTGCCAGCAGCCCGGGACAGGGGACCTCCTACGAGCAGTACTTC. Protein sequence: CASSPGQGTSYEQYF.

The V and J genes are TRBV15 and TRBJ1-2; 8 bases fit TRBD1. CDR1 and CDR2 (germline): LNHNV, YYDKDF (reference sequence). The CDR3 is made up of 12 amino acids. With 7 bases clipped from V and 7 bases from J, the junction kept 5 bases outside the gene matches. The CDR3 region is CATTTGGLGYTF. The CDR3 nucleotides are TGTGCCACCACCACAGGGGGGCTTGGCTACACCTTC.

This clonotype was seen only a few times. The rearrangement joins TRBV14 to TRBJ2-4; no reliable D call. The CDR3 consists of 16 residues. The V end was cut by 4 bases, the J end by 1 base, with 14 bases between. Germline lookup yields CDR1 SGHDN and CDR2 FVKESK. Here the CDR3 DNA reads TGTGCCAGCAGCCCCCCTCTTGGTTTGGCCAAAAACATTCAGTACTTC. Protein sequence: CASSPPLGLAKNIQYF. Together with reference TRBV14 and TRBJ2-4, the CDR3 gives the full variable domain: EAGVTQFPSHSVIEKGQTVTLRCDPISGHDNLYWYRRVMGKEIKFLLHFVKESKQDESGMPNNRFLAERTGGTYSTLKVQPAELEDSGVYFCASSPPLGLAKNIQYFGAGTRLSVL.

This CDR3 is CSASSRADTEAFF. The CDR3, as DNA: TGCAGTGCTAGTTCACGGGCGGACACTGAAGCTTTCTTT. V is TRBV20-1 and J is TRBJ1-1; D is undetermined. Per germline, CDR1 DFQATT and CDR2 SNEGSKA (reference sequence). The CDR3 consists of 13 residues. V was clipped by 3 bases and J by 3 bases, with 11 bases between them.

This clonotype was observed at least ten times. The chain carries TRBV2 and TRBJ2-1; D gene unclear. Per the germline V gene, CDR1 is SNHLY and CDR2 is FYNNEI. V lost 6 bases and J 4 bases, leaving 4 bases between the germline ends. The CDR3 loop spans 11 amino acids. Written as DNA, the CDR3 is TGTGCCAGCAGCGATTACAATGAGCAGTTCTTC. As protein: CASSDYNEQFF.

This clonotype was seen a handful of times. The rearrangement uses TRBV4-1 and TRBJ2-7; 8 bases map to TRBD2. The ends lost 0 bases at V and 1 base at J; junction bases unmatched: 11. Germline V gives CDR1 MGHRA, CDR2 YSYEKL. The CDR3 is 18 residues long. The CDR3 protein is CASSQDRGGGSSSYEQYF. The DNA of the CDR3 is TGCGCCAGCAGCCAAGATCGAGGCGGGGGGAGTAGTTCCTACGAGCAGTACTTC.